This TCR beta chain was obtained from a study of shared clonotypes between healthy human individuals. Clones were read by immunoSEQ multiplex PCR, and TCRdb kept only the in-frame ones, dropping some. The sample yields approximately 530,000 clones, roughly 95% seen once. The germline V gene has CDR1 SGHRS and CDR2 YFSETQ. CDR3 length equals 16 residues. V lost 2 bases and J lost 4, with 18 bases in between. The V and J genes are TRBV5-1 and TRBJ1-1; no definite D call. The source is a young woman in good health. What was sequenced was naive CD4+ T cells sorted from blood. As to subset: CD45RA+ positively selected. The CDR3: CASSFYYSGEGTEAFF. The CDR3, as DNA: TGCGCCAGCAGCTTCTACTATTCTGGGGAGGGCACTGAAGCTTTCTTT.